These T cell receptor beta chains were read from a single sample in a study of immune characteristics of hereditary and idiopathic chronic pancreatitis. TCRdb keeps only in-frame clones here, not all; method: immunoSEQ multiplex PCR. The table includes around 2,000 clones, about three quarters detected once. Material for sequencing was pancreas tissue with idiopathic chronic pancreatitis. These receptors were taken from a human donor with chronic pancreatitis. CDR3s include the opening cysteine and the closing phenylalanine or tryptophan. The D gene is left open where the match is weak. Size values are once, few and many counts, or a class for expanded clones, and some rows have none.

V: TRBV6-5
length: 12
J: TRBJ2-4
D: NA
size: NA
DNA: TGTGCCAGCAGTCCCACTAGGAACATTCAGTACTTC
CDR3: CASSPTRNIQYF

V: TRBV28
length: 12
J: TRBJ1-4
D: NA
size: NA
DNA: TGTGCCAGCATCGGGGGAAATGAAAAACTGTTTTTT
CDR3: CASIGGNEKLFF

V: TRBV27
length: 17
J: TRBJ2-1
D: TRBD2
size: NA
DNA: TGTGCCAGCAGTTTATTGACTAGCGGGGGGTATGGTAATGAGCAGTTCTTC
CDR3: CASSLLTSGGYGNEQFF

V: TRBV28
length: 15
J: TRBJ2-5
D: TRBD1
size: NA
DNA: TGTGCCAGCGGCCCCCAGGGACAGGGTGAACTGACCCAGTACTTC
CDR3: CASGPQGQGELTQYF

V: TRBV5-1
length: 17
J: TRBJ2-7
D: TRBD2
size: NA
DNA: TGCGCCAGCAGCTTGGTGCTAGCGGGGGGCCCCTCCTACGAGCAGTACTTC
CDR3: CASSLVLAGGPSYEQYF

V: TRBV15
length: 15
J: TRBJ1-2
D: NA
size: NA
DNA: TGTGCCACCAGCAGGGACTTCCCCTCGGGCTATGGCTACACCTTC
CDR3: CATSRDFPSGYGYTF

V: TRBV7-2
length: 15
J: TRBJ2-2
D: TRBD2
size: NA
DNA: TGTGCCAGCAGTGTGACTAGCGGAAGTGCCGGGGAGCTGTTTTTT
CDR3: CASSVTSGSAGELFF

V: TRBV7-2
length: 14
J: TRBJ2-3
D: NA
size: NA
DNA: TGTGCCAGCAGCCCGGATCCAAACACAGATACGCAGTATTTT
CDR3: CASSPDPNTDTQYF

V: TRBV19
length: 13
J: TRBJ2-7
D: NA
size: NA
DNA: TGTGCCAGTAGTAGGGACGAAACCTACGAGCAGTACTTC
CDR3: CASSRDETYEQYF

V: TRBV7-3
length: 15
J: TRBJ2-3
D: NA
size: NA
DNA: TGTGCCAGCAGCTTAAACGGCGGGGTCCGGGATACGCAGTATTTT
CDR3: CASSLNGGVRDTQYF

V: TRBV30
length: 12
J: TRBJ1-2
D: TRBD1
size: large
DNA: TGTGCCTGGAGGGGGGACAGCCGCGGCTACACCTTC
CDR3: CAWRGDSRGYTF

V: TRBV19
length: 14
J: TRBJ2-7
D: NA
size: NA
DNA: TGTGCCAGTAGTATTCGGGGGCTTCAGGACGAGCAGTACTTC
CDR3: CASSIRGLQDEQYF

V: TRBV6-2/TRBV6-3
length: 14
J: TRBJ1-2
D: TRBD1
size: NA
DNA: TGTGCCAGCAGTTACCTGGGACAGGGTTCTGGCTACACCTTC
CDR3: CASSYLGQGSGYTF

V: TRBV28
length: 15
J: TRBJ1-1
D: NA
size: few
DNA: TGTGCCAGCAGTGCCCCAACAGGGAACGGGGCTGAAGCTTTCTTT
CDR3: CASSAPTGNGAEAFF

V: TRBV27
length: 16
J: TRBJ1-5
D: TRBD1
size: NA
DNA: TGTGCCAGCAGTTTATCGACAGGGGACCCGCCTAAGCCCCAGCATTTT
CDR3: CASSLSTGDPPKPQHF

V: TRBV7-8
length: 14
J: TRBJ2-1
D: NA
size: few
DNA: TGTGCCAGCAGCTTTACCTCCTTTGGCAATGAGCAGTTCTTC
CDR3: CASSFTSFGNEQFF

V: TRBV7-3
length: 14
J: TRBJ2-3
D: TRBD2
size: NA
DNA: TGTGCCAGCAGCTCACGGACTAGCGGGAGCGGGCAGTATTTT
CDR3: CASSSRTSGSGQYF

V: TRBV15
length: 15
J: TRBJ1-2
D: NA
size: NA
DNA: TGTGCCACCAGCAGAGATAGGTTGGAGGGGCGCGGCTACACCTTC
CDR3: CATSRDRLEGRGYTF

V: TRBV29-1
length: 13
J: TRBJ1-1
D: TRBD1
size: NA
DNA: TGCAGCGTTATCCGGGACAGGACCTTTGAAGCTTTCTTT
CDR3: CSVIRDRTFEAFF

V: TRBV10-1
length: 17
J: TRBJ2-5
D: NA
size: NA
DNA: TGCGCCAGCAGTGACATAACCCCCTGCAGGGCTGGAGAGACCCAGTACTTC
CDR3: CASSDITPCRAGETQYF

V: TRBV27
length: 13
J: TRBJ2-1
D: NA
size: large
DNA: TGTGCCAGCACCCAGGGTGGAGACAATGAGCAGTTCTTC
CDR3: CASTQGGDNEQFF

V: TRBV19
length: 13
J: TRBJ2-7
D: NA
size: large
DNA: TGTGCCAGTAGTCGGGACGAAACCTACGAGCAGTACTTC
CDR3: CASSRDETYEQYF

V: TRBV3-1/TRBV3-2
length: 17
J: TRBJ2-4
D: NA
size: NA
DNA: TGTGCCAGCAGCCAAGTACAGGGAGAACTAGCCAAAAACATTCAGTACTTC
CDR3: CASSQVQGELAKNIQYF